This T cell receptor (beta chain) was captured by sequencing in a study of graft-versus-host responses after intestinal transplantation (dated by TCRdb to about 2021). Describing the broader study: The transplants that recipients received were multivisceral, liver-intestinal, or isolated intestinal. Every recipient was given anti-thymocyte globulin induction, then maintenance tacrolimus and steroids for about 3 years. Instead of going to the commercial service, samples from a few later patients were sequenced in-house on an Illumina MiSeq and processed with MiXCR. A cohort of approximately 24 intestinal transplant recipients, including one retransplant, was enrolled, and a few patients lacking pretransplant specimens were excluded. Graft-versus-host and host-versus-graft alloreactive T cell clones were tracked in the graft, circulation and bone marrow after intestinal transplantation using bulk TCR-beta CDR3 sequencing. A peak of at least 4% donor T cells among recipient peripheral blood mononuclear cells was the definition used for donor T cell macrochimerism. Alloreactive clones were identified by sequencing pre-transplant mixed lymphocyte reaction products and comparing these products with unstimulated pre-transplant donor and recipient T cells.

There are 14 amino acids in the CDR3, from cysteine to phenylalanine inclusive. The only DNA kept is the CDR3, 42 bases in frame from the first base. CDR1 and CDR2 are drawn from the germline V gene: SGHRS, YFSETQ. Trimming removed 0 bases from V and 2 bases from J, leaving 7 bases between the germline ends. Reading the label with the study, this specimen's time point is: cells obtained before transplantation from donor or recipient. CD3+CD4+ and CD3+CD8+ populations were FACS-sorted from unstimulated pre-transplant donor and recipient cells taken from spleen or lymph nodes. On this clone itself: Its recognized antigen is unknown. No base-level quality is on record; no much larger clone is a single base apart.

Points the paper makes about the study in general: The relatively low number and heterogeneity of intestinal transplant patients limited the conclusions. Early after transplant, peak levels of circulating GvH clones were associated with declines in HvG clones. Patients with donor T cell macrochimerism had high GvH to HvG T cell clonal ratios in their allografts. GvH clones were detected in recipient bone marrow, and some appeared earlier in ileal mucosa or blood, consistent with an intestinal mucosal origin.

The library was made by the immunoSEQ multiplex PCR assay. In most patients, genomic DNA was isolated using the Qiagen DNeasy Blood and Tissue Kit and sent frozen to Adaptive Biotechnologies for TCR sequencing. For most patients, genomic DNA was subjected to high-throughput TCR-beta CDR3 sequencing by Adaptive Biotechnologies. The original pipeline was this. Adaptive's ImmunoSEQ software supplied the TCR sequencing data for approximately 18 patients, while MiXCR and VDJtools were used to process a few other patients. To correct CD4 versus CD8 sorting errors, any sequence found in both subsets at a frequency ratio below 5:1 was removed. CDR3 nucleotide sequences shared between donor and recipient were removed because their origin could not be assigned. At least 2-fold expansion over unstimulated cells and a minimum CFSE-low frequency of 0.002% (template counts) or 0.001% (read counts) were required for clones to be classified as alloreactive. Clones detected in sequenced pre-transplant spleen, lymph node, or MLR CFSE-low populations of the donor or recipient were defined as mappable. Cumulative frequency of alloreactive clones was calculated as a percentage of all sequences weighted by copy number. TCRdb stores this immuneACCESS table with in-frame sequences only. Part of the clones is absent; in the studies checked, under half of the shortfall reflects unresolved V genes, and no reason is known for the rest. The V and J calls and the clone size are those of that table, but D and trimming were determined from the DNA. This sample is represented by approximately 130,000 clones; more than 80% of them were singletons. In total, the top ten clones hold over 0.15% of the sample.

The sequencing here drew on unstimulated CD4+ T cells sorted from spleen or lymph node cells, taken before intestinal transplant. This receptor was obtained from a human donor who received an intestinal transplant. The chain uses TRBV5-1 and TRBJ2-3; there is no confident call for the D gene. The nucleotide sequence reads as follows: TGCGCCAGCAGCTTGGGAGTCGTCACAGATACGCAGTATTTT. It codes for CASSLGVVTDTQYF.